These T cell receptor beta chains were read from a single sample in a study of blood T cell repertoires in COVID-19. The data were produced by immunoSEQ multiplex PCR, yet TCRdb's version contains in-frame clones alone and is incomplete. The table records 200,000 to 300,000 clones, approximately 86% of them present only once. The specimen sequenced was peripheral blood. The receptors shown here come from a woman aged 55-70 years with active or convalescent COVID-19. Both conserved end residues are trimmed from each CDR3. Each record gives: V gene, J gene, CDR3 length, CDR3 protein.

>TRBV29-1|TRBJ1-1|11
SVAPTTGSGAF
>TRBV4-1|TRBJ2-1|14
ASSPYASGSYNEQF
>TRBV3-1/TRBV3-2|TRBJ2-3|10
ASSQATDTQY
>TRBV5-1|TRBJ2-3|12
ASGLRLSTDTQY
>TRBV5-8|TRBJ1-1|14
ASSFDRAQRDTEAF
>TRBV3-1/TRBV3-2|TRBJ2-3|13
ASSRAGGPTDTQY
>TRBV11-2|TRBJ1-1|11
ASSPWANTEAF
>TRBV11-2|TRBJ2-5|12
ASSRLTGQETQY
>TRBV19|TRBJ2-2|14
ASSIRLAGATGELF
>TRBV2|TRBJ2-3|12
ASSDGRVTDTQY
>TRBV10-2|TRBJ1-5|14
ASRTRGGQGNQPQH
>TRBV7-9|TRBJ2-5|12
ASSPGLDQETQY
>TRBV11-2|TRBJ2-5|11
ASRRSAGETQY
>TRBV5-1|TRBJ2-7|12
ASRPVAGDYEQY
>TRBV2|TRBJ2-6|12
ANADRAGANVLT
>TRBV29-1|TRBJ2-3|13
SVEAGTGSTDTQY
>TRBV5-1|TRBJ2-5|12
ASRKREGLETQY
>TRBV6-6|TRBJ2-4|9
SSKGLDIQY